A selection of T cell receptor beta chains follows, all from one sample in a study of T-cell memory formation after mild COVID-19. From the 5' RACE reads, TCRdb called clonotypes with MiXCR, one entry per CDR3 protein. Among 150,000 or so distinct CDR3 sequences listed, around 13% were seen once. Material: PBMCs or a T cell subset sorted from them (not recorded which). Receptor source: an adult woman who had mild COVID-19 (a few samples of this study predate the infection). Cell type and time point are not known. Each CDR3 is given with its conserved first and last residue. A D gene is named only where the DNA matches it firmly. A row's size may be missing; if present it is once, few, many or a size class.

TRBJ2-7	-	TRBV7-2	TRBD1	CASSGTNSMTGAHEQYF	TGTGCCAGCAGCGGAACAAACTCAATGACAGGGGCCCACGAGCAGTATTTC
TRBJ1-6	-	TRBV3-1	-	CASSQVDNSPLHF	TGTGCCAGCAGCCAAGTTGATAATTCACCCCTCCACTTT
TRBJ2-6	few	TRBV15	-	CATSRERVGPSGANVLTF	TGTGCCACCAGCAGAGAACGAGTGGGGCCCTCTGGGGCCAACGTCCTGACTTTC
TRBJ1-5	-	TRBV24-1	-	CATSDWNQPQHF	TGTGCCACCAGTGATTGGAATCAGCCCCAGCATTTT
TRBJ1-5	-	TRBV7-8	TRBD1	CASSSGQGEVYNQPQHF	TGTGCCAGCAGCAGTGGACAGGGGGAAGTTTACAATCAGCCCCAGCATTTT
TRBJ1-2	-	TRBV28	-	CASSYAPDGYTF	TGTGCCAGCAGTTACGCCCCCGATGGCTACACCTTC
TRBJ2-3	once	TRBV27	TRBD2	CASSSGTSGSTDTQYF	TGTGCCAGCAGTTCCGGGACTAGCGGGAGCACAGATACGCAGTATTTT
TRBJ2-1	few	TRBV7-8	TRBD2	CASSLVAGGQTNEQFF	TGTGCCAGCAGCTTAGTAGCGGGGGGGCAGACAAATGAGCAGTTCTTC
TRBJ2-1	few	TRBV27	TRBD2	CASQPEVASGAYYNEQFF	TGTGCCAGCCAACCCGAGGTGGCTAGCGGGGCGTACTACAATGAGCAGTTCTTC
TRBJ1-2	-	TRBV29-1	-	CSVTVLTNYGYTF	TGCAGCGTGACAGTTCTTACTAACTATGGCTACACCTTC
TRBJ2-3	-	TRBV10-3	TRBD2	CAISAGLAADTQYF	TGTGCCATCAGTGCGGGACTAGCCGCAGATACGCAGTATTTT
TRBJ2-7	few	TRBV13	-	CASSGPSQYF	TGTGCCAGCAGTGGCCCGTCGCAGTACTTC
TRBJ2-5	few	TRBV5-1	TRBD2	CASSQLARAGETQYF	TGCGCCAGCAGCCAACTAGCGCGAGCCGGAGAGACCCAGTACTTC
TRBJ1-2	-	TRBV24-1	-	CATSDTDSAISGYTF	TGTGCCACCAGTGATACGGACAGCGCTATCTCTGGCTACACCTTC
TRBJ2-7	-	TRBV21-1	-	CASSKDPLRSELDEQYF	TGTGCCAGCAGCAAAGACCCGCTGAGGTCTGAATTGGACGAGCAGTACTTC
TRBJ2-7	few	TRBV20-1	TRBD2	CSARERTSGTYEQYF	TGCAGTGCTAGAGAACGGACTAGCGGGACCTACGAGCAGTACTTC
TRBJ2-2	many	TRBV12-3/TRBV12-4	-	CASSPPRTRDTGELFF	TGTGCCAGCAGCCCCCCTCGGACGAGGGACACCGGGGAGCTGTTTTTT
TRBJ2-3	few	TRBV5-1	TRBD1	CASSLGQGAGDTQYF	TGCGCCAGCAGCTTGGGACAGGGGGCTGGAGATACGCAGTATTTT
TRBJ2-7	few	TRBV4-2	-	CASSQERGYEQYF	TGTGCCAGCAGCCAAGAGCGTGGCTACGAGCAGTACTTC
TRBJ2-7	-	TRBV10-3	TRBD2	CAISASSGRGSYEQYF	TGTGCCATCAGTGCTTCTAGCGGACGCGGATCCTACGAGCAGTACTTC
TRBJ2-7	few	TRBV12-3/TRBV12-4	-	CASSLPNTPYEQYF	TGTGCCAGCAGTTTGCCCAACACTCCTTACGAGCAGTACTTC
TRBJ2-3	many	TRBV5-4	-	CASSSVGGDTQYF	TGTGCCAGCAGCTCCGTTGGGGGAGATACGCAGTATTTT
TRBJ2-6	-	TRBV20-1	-	CSARDRLGHSGANVLTF	TGCAGTGCTAGAGATCGGTTGGGGCACTCTGGGGCCAACGTCCTGACTTTC
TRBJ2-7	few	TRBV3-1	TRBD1	CASSQETWTGGAREQYF	TGTGCCAGCAGCCAAGAGACCTGGACAGGAGGAGCCCGGGAGCAGTACTTC
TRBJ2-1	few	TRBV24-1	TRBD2	CATSDLSGRDYNEQFF	TGTGCCACCAGTGACCTTAGCGGGAGGGACTACAATGAGCAGTTCTTC
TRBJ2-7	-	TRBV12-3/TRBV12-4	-	CASSLASASPRYEQYF	TGTGCCAGCAGTTTAGCTTCGGCTAGCCCTCGCTACGAGCAGTACTTC
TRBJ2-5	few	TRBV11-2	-	CASRPKRQETQYF	TGTGCCAGCAGACCGAAAAGGCAAGAGACCCAGTACTTC
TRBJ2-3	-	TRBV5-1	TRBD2	CASSSGLAGVTDTQYF	TGCGCCAGCAGCTCCGGACTAGCGGGGGTGACAGATACGCAGTATTTT
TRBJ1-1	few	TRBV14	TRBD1	CASSSQFLNTGVNTEAFF	TGTGCCAGCAGCTCCCAGTTCCTCAATACAGGGGTGAACACTGAAGCTTTCTTT
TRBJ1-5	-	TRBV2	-	CASSEIAGAGNQPQHF	TGTGCCAGCAGTGAAATCGCGGGTGCGGGCAATCAGCCCCAGCATTTT
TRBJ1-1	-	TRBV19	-	CASRAGNTEAFF	TGTGCCAGTAGGGCAGGGAACACTGAAGCTTTCTTT
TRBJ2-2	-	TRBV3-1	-	CASSQDLRNAGELFF	TGTGCCAGCAGCCAAGATCTCAGGAACGCCGGGGAGCTGTTTTTT
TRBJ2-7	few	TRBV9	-	CASSVDAGHYEQYF	TGTGCCAGCAGCGTAGACGCGGGGCACTACGAGCAGTACTTC
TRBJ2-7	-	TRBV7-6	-	CASSALAVPYEQYF	TGTGCCAGCAGCGCCCTAGCCGTTCCCTACGAGCAGTACTTC
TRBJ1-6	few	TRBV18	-	CASSPYRRADSPLHF	TGTGCCAGCTCACCCTACAGGAGGGCGGATTCACCCCTCCACTTT
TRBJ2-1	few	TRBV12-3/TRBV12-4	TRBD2	CASSTSGTSYNEQFF	TGTGCCAGCAGTACTAGCGGTACCTCCTACAATGAGCAGTTCTTC
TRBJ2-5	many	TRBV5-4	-	CASSYILQGLQETQYF	TGTGCCAGCAGCTACATCCTACAGGGACTCCAAGAGACCCAGTACTTC
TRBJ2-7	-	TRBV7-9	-	CASSLDYGEQYF	TGTGCCAGCAGCCTTGATTATGGCGAGCAGTACTTC
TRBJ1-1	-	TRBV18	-	CASSQDSRGTEAFF	TGTGCCAGCTCACAGGACAGCCGGGGGACTGAAGCTTTCTTT
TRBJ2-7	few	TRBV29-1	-	CSVEGGRGAGYEQYF	TGCAGCGTTGAAGGGGGAAGGGGTGCGGGCTACGAGCAGTACTTC
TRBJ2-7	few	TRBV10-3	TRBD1	CATETGVDYEQYF	TGTGCCACCGAAACAGGGGTGGACTACGAGCAGTACTTC
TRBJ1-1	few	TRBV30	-	CAWSVGSIATEAFF	TGTGCCTGGAGTGTCGGGTCCATTGCCACTGAAGCTTTCTTT
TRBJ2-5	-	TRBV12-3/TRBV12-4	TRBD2	CASRSSGRTQETQYF	TGTGCCAGCCGGTCTAGCGGGAGAACCCAAGAGACCCAGTACTTC
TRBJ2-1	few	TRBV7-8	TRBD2	CASSPHGDYLNEQFF	TGTGCCAGCAGCCCTCACGGGGACTACCTCAATGAGCAGTTCTTC
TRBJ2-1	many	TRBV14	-	CASSHGQGLTNNEQFF	TGTGCCAGCAGCCATGGACAGGGACTAACAAACAATGAGCAGTTCTTC
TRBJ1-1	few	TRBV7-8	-	CASSSVDSEAFF	TGTGCCAGCAGCTCTGTGGACAGTGAAGCTTTCTTT
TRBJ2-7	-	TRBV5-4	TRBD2	CASSSGLAAYYEQYF	TGTGCCAGCAGCTCGGGACTAGCGGCCTACTACGAGCAGTACTTC
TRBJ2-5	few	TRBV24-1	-	CATSDLNRPQYF	TGTGCCACCAGTGATTTAAATCGACCCCAGTACTTC
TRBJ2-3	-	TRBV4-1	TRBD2	CASSERPSAAGGPDTQYF	TGCGCCAGCAGCGAAAGGCCCAGCGCAGCGGGAGGGCCAGATACGCAGTATTTT
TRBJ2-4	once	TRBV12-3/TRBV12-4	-	CASTSLGAIAKNIQYF	TGTGCCAGCACCTCTCTGGGGGCCATAGCCAAAAACATTCAGTACTTC
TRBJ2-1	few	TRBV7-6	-	CASSLAEDEQFF	TGTGCCAGCAGCTTAGCGGAGGATGAGCAGTTCTTC
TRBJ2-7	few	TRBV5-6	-	CASSFLLQGEQYF	TGTGCCAGCAGCTTTCTCCTCCAGGGGGAGCAGTACTTC
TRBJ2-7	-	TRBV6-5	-	CASSTKRSTGRSEQYF	TGTGCCAGCAGCACCAAGAGGAGCACAGGGCGGAGCGAGCAGTACTTC